These 8 T cell receptor beta chains came from one sample sequenced in a study of control samples from healthy donors and cancer patients. TCRdb keeps only in-frame clones here, not all; method: immunoSEQ multiplex PCR. The table lists about 180,000 clones, around 90% of them singletons. The material sequenced was blood. These receptors all come from a woman between 35 and 50 years old in good health.

Only one count was recorded for this clone. CDR3 sequence reads: CASSPTGPPSLVGYTF. CDR3 in DNA: TGTGCCAGCTCACCGACAGGGCCTCCTTCTTTAGTTGGCTACACCTTC. The chain combines TRBV18 with TRBJ1-2; 7 bases map to TRBD1. The CDR3 totals 16 residues. Trimming cost V 3 bases and J 7 bases; bases outside gene matches: 14. CDR1 is KGHSH and CDR2 is LQKENI in the germline V gene.

The gene calls are TRBV2 and TRBJ1-5; perhaps TRBD1 as D (6 bases). The CDR3 consists of 14 residues. From germline, CDR1 is SNHLY and CDR2 FYNNEI. V shed 6 bases and J shed 4 bases, with 13 bases lying between them. CDR3 nucleotides: TGTGCCAGCAGGGGAAGGACAGCTAATCAGCCCCAGCATTTT. Translated, it gives CASRGRTANQPQHF.

V and J are TRBV12-3 or TRBV12-4 and TRBJ1-3; no definite D call. There are 10 residues in the CDR3. Between the trimmed V and J ends, which lost 6 bases and 7 bases, there was a span of 4 bases. This CDR3 is CASRMNTIYF. CDR3 DNA: TGTGCCAGCAGAATGAACACCATATATTTT.

The CDR3 loop reads CASSIRQNYGYTF. For the CDR3, the DNA is TGTGCCAGTAGTATCAGGCAAAACTATGGCTACACCTTC. The chain carries TRBV19 and TRBJ1-2; D is undetermined. Trimming pared 3 bases from V and 2 bases from J, leaving 7 bases between. The CDR3 sequence is 13 residues long. Germline V gene sequence: CDR1 LNHDA, CDR2 SQIVND (reference sequence). Together with reference TRBV19 and TRBJ1-2, the CDR3 gives the full variable domain: DGGITQSPKYLFRKEGQNVTLSCEQNLNHDAMYWYRQDPGQGLRLIYYSQIVNDFQKGDIAEGYSVSREKKESFPLTVTSAQKNPTAFYLCASSIRQNYGYTFGSGTRLTVV.

V usage is TRBV6-5 and J usage is TRBJ2-2, with a tentative D call TRBD1 (5 bases). V was shortened by 8 bases and J by 2 bases, with 12 bases between the two germline ends. This CDR3 is 14 amino acids long. CDR1 is MNHEY, CDR2 SVGAGI, per germline. The CDR3 loop reads CASVRAVNTGELFF. CDR3 nucleotide sequence: TGTGCCAGCGTCAGGGCAGTTAACACCGGGGAGCTGTTTTTT.

This chain uses TRBV10-3 with TRBJ1-1; 7 bases align to TRBD1. Germline V gives CDR1 ENHRY, CDR2 SYGVKD. CDR3 length equals 16 residues. The trim removed 3 bases at V and 0 bases at J, leaving 7 bases unmatched. CDR3 sequence (DNA): TGTGCCATCAGTGAATGGTCCGGACAGGTGAACACTGAAGCTTTCTTT. This sequence encodes CAISEWSGQVNTEAFF.

This sequence joins TRBV4-1 and TRBJ1-5; D unresolved. With 2 bases removed from V and 1 base from J, the gap between germline ends came to 18 bases. Germline CDR1 is MGHRA and CDR2 is YSYEKL. The CDR3 extends over 18 amino acids. CDR3 coding DNA: TGCGCCAGCAGCCAACGGTGGGCCGGGGATGGGAGCAATCAGCCCCAGCATTTT. Residues: CASSQRWAGDGSNQPQHF.

The V call is TRBV14, the J call TRBJ2-2; D is uncertain. The CDR3 contains 13 residues. The germline V gene encodes CDR1 SGHDN and CDR2 FVKESK. Trimming took off 4 bases at V and 6 bases at J, with 9 bases between the two ends. CDR3 DNA sequence: TGTGCCAGCAGCCGCTTACTCGCCGGGGAGCTGTTTTTT. It encodes CASSRLLAGELFF.